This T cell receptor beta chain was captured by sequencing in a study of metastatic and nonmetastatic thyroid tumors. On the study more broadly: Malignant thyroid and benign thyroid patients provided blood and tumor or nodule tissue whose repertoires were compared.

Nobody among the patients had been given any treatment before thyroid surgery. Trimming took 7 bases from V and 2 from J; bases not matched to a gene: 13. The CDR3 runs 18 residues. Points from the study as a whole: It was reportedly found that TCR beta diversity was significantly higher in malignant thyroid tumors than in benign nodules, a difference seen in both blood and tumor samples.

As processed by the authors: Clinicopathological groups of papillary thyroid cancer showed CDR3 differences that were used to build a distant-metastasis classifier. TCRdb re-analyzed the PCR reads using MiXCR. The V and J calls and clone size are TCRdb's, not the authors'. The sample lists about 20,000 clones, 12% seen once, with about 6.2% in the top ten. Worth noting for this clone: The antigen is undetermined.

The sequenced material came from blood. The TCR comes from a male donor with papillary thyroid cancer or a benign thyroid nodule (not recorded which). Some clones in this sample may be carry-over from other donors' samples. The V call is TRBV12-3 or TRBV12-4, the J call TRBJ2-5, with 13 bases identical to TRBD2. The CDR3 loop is CASTDEPGTSGEQETQYF. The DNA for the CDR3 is TGTGCCAGCACCGACGAACCGGGGACTAGCGGGGAACAAGAGACCCAGTACTTC.